The T cell receptor beta chain under discussion was sequenced for a study of blood T cell repertoires in COVID-19 (dated by TCRdb to the early 2020s). Study-level background: Collaborator samples came from the United States, Italy and Spain and covered acute and convalescent phases of COVID-19. The material from the prospective study consisted of cDNA or gDNA derived from T cells, B-cell-depleted T cells, or PBMCs. Subjects who had been exposed to COVID-19, were actively infected with it, or had recovered from it provided the deeply sampled blood TCRbeta repertoires that made up the dataset. The repertoires were made available in a free public database intended to serve as a resource for research on the immune response to SARS-CoV-2. The samples were drawn from the first 160 participants of the ongoing ImmuneRACE study and from roughly 1,300 subjects provided by 6 global collaborators. Nearly every sample came with metadata listing a de-identified subject ID, COVID-19 status, age in years and sex. Where HLA class I and class II types were available, the types were taken from metadata supplied by the sample provider, not from assay-based typing.

The table lists this clone with a few counts. The antigen it binds to is not known. Qualities for individual bases were not recorded, and no much larger clone is one base off. For this chain, trimming is 2 bases at the V end and 2 bases at the J end, and the number of junction bases without a gene match is 3. From its cysteine to its phenylalanine, the CDR3 spans 16 amino acids. Of the read, only the CDR3 DNA is kept; its 48 bases are in frame from base 1. The germline V gene sets CDR1 to LGHNA and CDR2 to YNFKEQ. TCRbeta CDR3 regions were amplified from genomic DNA by means of the immunoSEQ Assay, a bias-controlled multiplex PCR. The source study handled its data this way. Within the assay, amplification of reference gene primers was used to estimate how many nucleated cells each sample contained. To quantify the absolute abundance of each unique TCRbeta CDR3 rearrangement, sequence reads were collapsed and filtered. Productive Simpson clonality was computed per sample as the square root of Simpson's diversity index over productive rearrangements. Sourced from immuneACCESS, this table was stored by TCRdb with only in-frame sequences that have V and J called. A share of the clones is absent; for the studies checked, an unresolved V gene accounts for under half, and the remainder has no known explanation. That table furnishes V, J and clone size, whereas the DNA furnished D and trimming. The sample records tens of thousands of clones, over 80% of which are singletons. In total, the top ten clones hold 2.1% of the sample.

Study-wide conclusions, independent of this receptor: How much clinical and demographic metadata was included differed by source and by participant, and the metadata was provided uncurated.

At one collaborating source in Seattle, patients were enrolled during active infection and were followed longitudinally through the course of disease. The collaborating institutions used their own protocols to collect whole blood in K2EDTA tubes. For TCRbeta analysis, collaborator samples were shipped as frozen whole blood, as isolated PBMCs, or as DNA extracted from either sample type. Sequencing was done on a sample of peripheral blood. The chain is encoded by TRBV4-2 joined to TRBJ2-2; TRBD2 fits 9 bases in the junction. The TCR comes from an elderly woman with COVID-19, enrolled during active disease. The sequenced DNA: TGTGCCAGCAGCCAACCTAGCGGGACCAACACCGGGGAGCTGTTTTTT. Its amino acids are CASSQPSGTNTGELFF.